These T cell receptor beta chains were read from a single sample in a study of blood T cell repertoires in COVID-19. Sequencing used immunoSEQ multiplex PCR; TCRdb keeps in-frame clones, though not all of them. The table includes approximately 170,000 clones, 80% to 85% detected once. Material for sequencing was PBMCs or T cells enriched from blood (not recorded which). Receptor source: a woman between 45 and 60 years old who had recovered from COVID-19. Both conserved end residues are part of each CDR3. Each record gives: CDR3 DNA, CDR3 protein, J gene, clone size, V gene, D gene. A D gene is named only where the DNA matches it firmly. A row's size may be missing; if present it is once, few, many or a size class.

TGTGCCAGCAGCTTAGAGGGGATGAACACTGAAGCTTTCTTT,CASSLEGMNTEAFF,TRBJ1-1,-,TRBV7-9,-
TGTGCCAGCAGTCCAGCGATCTTCCCCGTGTCTGGGGCCAACGTCCTGACTTTC,CASSPAIFPVSGANVLTF,TRBJ2-6,-,TRBV27,-
TGTGCCAGCAGCCAGCCCGAGGCTACTTTCTTT,CASSQPEATFF,TRBJ1-1,-,TRBV3-1/TRBV3-2,-
TGTGCCACCAGCCTTCGTTCAGGGATTAACAATCAGCCCCAGCATTTT,CATSLRSGINNQPQHF,TRBJ1-5,-,TRBV15,-
TGCAGCGTTGAGTTAACAGGGTCGGGCACCGGGGAGCTGTTTTTT,CSVELTGSGTGELFF,TRBJ2-2,-,TRBV29-1,-
TGTGCCAGCAGCCAACCAGGGTATCGCGGCACCGGGGAGCTGTTTTTT,CASSQPGYRGTGELFF,TRBJ2-2,-,TRBV11-1,-
TGCGCCAGCAGCCAAGGGCCCTTGGGCGATACTGAAGCTTTCTTT,CASSQGPLGDTEAFF,TRBJ1-1,-,TRBV4-3,-
TGTGCCAGTAGTCTGAGGCCCAGGGAATATTCACCCCTCCACTTT,CASSLRPREYSPLHF,TRBJ1-6,-,TRBV19,-
TGTGCCAGCAGCCTTCGGGAGACCCAGTACTTC,CASSLRETQYF,TRBJ2-5,once,TRBV13,-
TGTGCCAGCACGTCGGGATTTGGGTCACCCCTCCACTTT,CASTSGFGSPLHF,TRBJ1-6,-,TRBV12-3/TRBV12-4,-